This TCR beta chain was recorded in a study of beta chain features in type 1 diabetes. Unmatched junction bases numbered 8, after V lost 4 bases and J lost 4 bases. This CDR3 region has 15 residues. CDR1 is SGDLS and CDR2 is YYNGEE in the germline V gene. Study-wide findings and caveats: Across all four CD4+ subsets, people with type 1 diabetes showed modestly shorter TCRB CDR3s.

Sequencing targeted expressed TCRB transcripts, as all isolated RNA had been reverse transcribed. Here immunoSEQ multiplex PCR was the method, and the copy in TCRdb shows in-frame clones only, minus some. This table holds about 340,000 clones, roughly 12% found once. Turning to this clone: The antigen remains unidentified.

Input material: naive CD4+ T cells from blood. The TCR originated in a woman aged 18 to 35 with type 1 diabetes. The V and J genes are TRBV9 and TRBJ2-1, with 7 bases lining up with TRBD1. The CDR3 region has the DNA TGTGCCAGCAGCCCCGGGGACAGAAAGTACAATGAGCAGTTCTTC. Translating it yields CASSPGDRKYNEQFF.